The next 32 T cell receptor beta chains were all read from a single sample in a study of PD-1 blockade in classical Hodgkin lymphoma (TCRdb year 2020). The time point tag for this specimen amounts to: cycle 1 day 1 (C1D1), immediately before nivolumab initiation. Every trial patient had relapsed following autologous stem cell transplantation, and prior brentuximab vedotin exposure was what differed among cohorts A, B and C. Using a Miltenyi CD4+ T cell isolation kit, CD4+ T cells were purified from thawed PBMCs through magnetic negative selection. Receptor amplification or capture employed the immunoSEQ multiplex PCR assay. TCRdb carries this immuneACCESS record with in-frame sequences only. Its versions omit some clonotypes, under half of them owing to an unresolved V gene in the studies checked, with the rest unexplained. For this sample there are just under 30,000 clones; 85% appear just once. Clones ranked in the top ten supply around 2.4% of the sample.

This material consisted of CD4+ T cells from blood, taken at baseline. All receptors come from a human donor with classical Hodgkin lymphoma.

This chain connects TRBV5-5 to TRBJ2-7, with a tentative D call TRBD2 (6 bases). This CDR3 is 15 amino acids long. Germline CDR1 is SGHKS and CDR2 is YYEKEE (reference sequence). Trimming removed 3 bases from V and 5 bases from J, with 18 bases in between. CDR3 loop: CASSSRGTGVHEQYF. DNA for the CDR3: TGTGCCAGCAGCTCGCGAGGGACGGGGGTCCACGAGCAGTACTTC.

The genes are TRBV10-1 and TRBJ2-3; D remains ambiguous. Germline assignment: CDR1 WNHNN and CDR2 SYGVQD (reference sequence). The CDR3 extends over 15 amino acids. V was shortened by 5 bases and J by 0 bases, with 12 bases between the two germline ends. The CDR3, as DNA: TGCGCCAGCAGTTTTTGGGATCCTAGCACAGATACGCAGTATTTT. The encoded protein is CASSFWDPSTDTQYF.

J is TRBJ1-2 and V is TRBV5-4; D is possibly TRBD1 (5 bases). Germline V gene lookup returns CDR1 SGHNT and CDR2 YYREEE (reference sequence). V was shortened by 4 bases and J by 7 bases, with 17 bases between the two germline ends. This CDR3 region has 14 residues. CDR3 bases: TGTGCCAGCAGCCCAAGCAGGTTGAGGGGTGGCTACACCTTC. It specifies CASSPSRLRGGYTF.

This CDR3 reads CASSPRGAGGSYEQYF. CDR3 nucleotides: TGTGCCAGCAGCCCCCGGGGGGCGGGAGGCTCCTACGAGCAGTACTTC. V and J are TRBV7-2 and TRBJ2-7; 8 bases are shared with TRBD2. Germline values: CDR1 SGHTA, CDR2 FQGNSA. V shed 5 bases and J 0 bases; nucleotides not matched to a gene: 9. The CDR3 runs to 16 residues.

Here the CDR3 DNA reads TGTGCCTGGAGCGGAACAGGGAAAGGAAAACTGTTTTTT. It codes for CAWSGTGKGKLFF. The chain has TRBV30 and TRBJ1-4, with D perhaps TRBD1 (6 bases). From germline, CDR1 is GTSNPN and CDR2 SVGIG (reference sequence). This CDR3 is built from 13 residues. Between the trimmed V and J ends, which lost 3 bases and 10 bases, there was a span of 15 bases.

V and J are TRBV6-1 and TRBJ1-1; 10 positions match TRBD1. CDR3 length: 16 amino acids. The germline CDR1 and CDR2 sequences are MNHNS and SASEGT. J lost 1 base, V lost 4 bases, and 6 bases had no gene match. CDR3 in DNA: TGTGCCAGCAGTGTTAGACAGGGGGCCACGAACACTGAAGCTTTCTTT. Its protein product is CASSVRQGATNTEAFF.

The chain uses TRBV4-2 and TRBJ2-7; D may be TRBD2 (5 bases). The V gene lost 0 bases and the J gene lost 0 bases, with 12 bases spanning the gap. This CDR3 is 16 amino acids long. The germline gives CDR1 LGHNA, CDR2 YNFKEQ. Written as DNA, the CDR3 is TGTGCCAGCAGCCAAGAGTCCTCTGGGAGCTCCTACGAGCAGTACTTC. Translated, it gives CASSQESSGSSYEQYF.

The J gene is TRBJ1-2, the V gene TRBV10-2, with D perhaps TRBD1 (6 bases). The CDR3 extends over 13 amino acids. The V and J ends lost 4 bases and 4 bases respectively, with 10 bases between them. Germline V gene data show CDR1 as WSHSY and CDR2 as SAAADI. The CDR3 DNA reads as TGCGCCAGCAGTGTTCAGGGGACCTATGGCTACACCTTC. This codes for CASSVQGTYGYTF.

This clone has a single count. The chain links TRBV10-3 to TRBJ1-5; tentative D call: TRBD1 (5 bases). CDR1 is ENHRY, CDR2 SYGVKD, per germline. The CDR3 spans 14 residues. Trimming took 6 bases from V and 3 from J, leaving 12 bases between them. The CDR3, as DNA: TGTGCCATCAGCACCGGGACTAACAATCAGCCCCAGCATTTT. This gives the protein CAISTGTNNQPQHF.

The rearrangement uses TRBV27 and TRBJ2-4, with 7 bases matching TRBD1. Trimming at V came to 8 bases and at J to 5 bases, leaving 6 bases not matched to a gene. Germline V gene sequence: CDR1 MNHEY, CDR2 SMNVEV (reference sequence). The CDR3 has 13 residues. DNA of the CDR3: TGTGCCAGCTCTCGACAGGGAGAAAACATTCAGTACTTC. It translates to CASSRQGENIQYF.

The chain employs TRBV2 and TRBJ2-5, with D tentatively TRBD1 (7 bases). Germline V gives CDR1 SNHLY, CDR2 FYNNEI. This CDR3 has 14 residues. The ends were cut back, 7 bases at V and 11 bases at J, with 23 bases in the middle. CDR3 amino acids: CASTYLDRPGEQYF. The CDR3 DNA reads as TGTGCCAGCACCTATCTGGACAGGCCGGGGGAGCAGTACTTC.

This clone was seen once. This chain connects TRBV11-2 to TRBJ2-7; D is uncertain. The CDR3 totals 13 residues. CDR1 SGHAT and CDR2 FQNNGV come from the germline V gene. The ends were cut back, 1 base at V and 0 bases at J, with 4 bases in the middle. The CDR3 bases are TGTGCCAGCAGCTTAGCTCGCTCCTACGAGCAGTACTTC. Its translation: CASSLARSYEQYF.

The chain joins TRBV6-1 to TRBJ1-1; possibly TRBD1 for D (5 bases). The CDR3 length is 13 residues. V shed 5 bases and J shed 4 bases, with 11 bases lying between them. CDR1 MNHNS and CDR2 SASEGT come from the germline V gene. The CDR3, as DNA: TGTGCCAGCAGTCCTCCCAGGGCCACTGAAGCTTTCTTT. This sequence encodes CASSPPRATEAFF.

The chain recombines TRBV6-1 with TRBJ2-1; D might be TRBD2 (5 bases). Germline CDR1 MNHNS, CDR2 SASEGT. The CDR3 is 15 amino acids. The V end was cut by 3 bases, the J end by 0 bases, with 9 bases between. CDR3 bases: TGTGCCAGCAGTGAGGGAGTAGGCTCCTACAATGAGCAGTTCTTC. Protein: CASSEGVGSYNEQFF.

The CDR3 DNA follows: TGTGCCAGCAGCTTGGACCTAACGGATACGCAGTATTTT. Its protein is CASSLDLTDTQYF. The V call is TRBV5-4, the J call TRBJ2-3; D gene ambiguous. This CDR3 has 13 residues. Trimming pared 0 bases from V and 6 bases from J, leaving 8 bases between. Germline CDR1 SGHNT, CDR2 YYREEE (reference sequence).

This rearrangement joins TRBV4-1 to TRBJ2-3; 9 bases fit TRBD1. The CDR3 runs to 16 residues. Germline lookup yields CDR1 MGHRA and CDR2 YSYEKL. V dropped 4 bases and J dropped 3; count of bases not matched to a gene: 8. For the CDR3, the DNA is TGCGCCAGCAGCCCCCGGGACAGGGTTTTAACAGATACGCAGTATTTT. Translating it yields CASSPRDRVLTDTQYF.

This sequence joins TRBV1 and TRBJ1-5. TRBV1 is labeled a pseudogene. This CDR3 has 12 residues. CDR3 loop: CTSTNSNQPQHF. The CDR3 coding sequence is TGCACCAGCACTAATAGCAATCAGCCCCAGCATTTT.

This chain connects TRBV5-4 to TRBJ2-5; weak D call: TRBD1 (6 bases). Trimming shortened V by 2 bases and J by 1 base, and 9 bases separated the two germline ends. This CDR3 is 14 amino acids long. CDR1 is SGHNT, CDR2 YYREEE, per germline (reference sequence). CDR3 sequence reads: CASSFTGPQETQYF. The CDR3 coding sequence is TGTGCCAGCAGCTTCACAGGGCCCCAAGAGACCCAGTACTTC.

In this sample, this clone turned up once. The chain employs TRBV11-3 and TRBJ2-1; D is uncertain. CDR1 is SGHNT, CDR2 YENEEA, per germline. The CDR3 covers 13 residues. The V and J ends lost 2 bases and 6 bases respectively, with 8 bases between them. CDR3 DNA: TGTGCCAGCAGCTTATCTCAGTCCAATGAGCAGTTCTTC. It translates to CASSLSQSNEQFF.

CDR3 amino acids: CASSEGLARGNEQFF. The CDR3 bases are TGTGCCAGCAGTGAAGGACTAGCGCGGGGCAATGAGCAGTTCTTC. The genes are TRBV2 and TRBJ2-1, with TRBD2 matching over 8 bases. V lost 1 base, J lost 6 bases, and 5 bases stayed unmatched. Germline V gene sequence: CDR1 SNHLY, CDR2 FYNNEI. The CDR3 covers 15 residues.

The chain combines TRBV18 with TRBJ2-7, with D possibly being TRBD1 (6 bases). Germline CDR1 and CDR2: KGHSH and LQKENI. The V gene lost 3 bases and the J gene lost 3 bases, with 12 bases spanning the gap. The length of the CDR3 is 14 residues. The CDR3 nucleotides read TGTGCCAGCTCACCCGCCGGGACAAACTACGAGCAGTACTTC. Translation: CASSPAGTNYEQYF.

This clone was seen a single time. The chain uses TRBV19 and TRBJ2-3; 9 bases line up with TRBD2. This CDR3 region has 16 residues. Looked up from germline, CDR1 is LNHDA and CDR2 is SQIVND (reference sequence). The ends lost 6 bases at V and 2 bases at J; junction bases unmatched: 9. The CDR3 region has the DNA TGTGCCAGTAGCCTAACTCTAGCGGGGTACACAGATACGCAGTATTTT. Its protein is CASSLTLAGYTDTQYF.

Here the CDR3 reads CSGKQGASGNTIYF. The CDR3 DNA follows: TGCAGCGGTAAACAGGGGGCATCAGGAAACACCATATATTTT. The chain recombines TRBV29-1 with TRBJ1-3; 9 nucleotides match TRBD1. The CDR3 covers 14 residues. V gave up 7 bases and J gave up 4 bases; unmatched junction bases: 8. The V gene's germline CDR1 is SQVTM and CDR2 ANQGSEA.

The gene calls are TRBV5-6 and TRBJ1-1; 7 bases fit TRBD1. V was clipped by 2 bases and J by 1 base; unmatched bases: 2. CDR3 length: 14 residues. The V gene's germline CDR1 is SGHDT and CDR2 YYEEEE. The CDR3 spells CASSFWDRNTEAFF. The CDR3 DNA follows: TGTGCCAGCAGCTTTTGGGACAGGAACACTGAAGCTTTCTTT.

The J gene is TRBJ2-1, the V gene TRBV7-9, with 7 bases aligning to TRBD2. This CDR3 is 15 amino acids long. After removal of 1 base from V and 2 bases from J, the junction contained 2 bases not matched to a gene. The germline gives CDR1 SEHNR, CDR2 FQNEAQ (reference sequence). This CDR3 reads CASSLVAGAYNEQFF. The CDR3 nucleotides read TGTGCCAGCAGCTTAGTGGCGGGAGCCTACAATGAGCAGTTCTTC.

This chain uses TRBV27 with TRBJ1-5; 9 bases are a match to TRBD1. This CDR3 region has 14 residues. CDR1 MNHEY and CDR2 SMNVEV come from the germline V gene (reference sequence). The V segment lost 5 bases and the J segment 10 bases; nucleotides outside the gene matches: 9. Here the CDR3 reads CASSKPGQGGPQHF. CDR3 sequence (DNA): TGTGCCAGCAGTAAACCGGGACAGGGAGGACCCCAGCATTTT.

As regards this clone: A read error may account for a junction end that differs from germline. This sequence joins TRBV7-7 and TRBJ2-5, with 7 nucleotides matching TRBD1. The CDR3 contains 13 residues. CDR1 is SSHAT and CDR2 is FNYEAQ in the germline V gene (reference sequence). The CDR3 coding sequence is TGTGCTAGCAGCCGGGACAGACAAGAGACCCAGTACTTC. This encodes CASSRDRQETQYF.

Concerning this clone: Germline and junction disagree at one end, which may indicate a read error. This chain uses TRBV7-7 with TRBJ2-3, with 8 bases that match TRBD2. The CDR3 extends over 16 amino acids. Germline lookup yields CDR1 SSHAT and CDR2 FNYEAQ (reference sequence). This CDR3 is CASSPMTGGGTDTQYF. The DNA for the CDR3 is TGTGCTAGCAGCCCGATGACGGGAGGGGGCACAGATACGCAGTATTTT. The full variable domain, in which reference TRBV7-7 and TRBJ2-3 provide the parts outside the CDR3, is GAGVSQSPRYKVTKRGQDVTLRCDPISSHATLYWYQQALGQGPEFLTYFNYEAQPDKSGLPSDRFSAERPEGSISTLTIQRTEQRDSAMYRCASSPMTGGGTDTQYFGPGTRLTVL.

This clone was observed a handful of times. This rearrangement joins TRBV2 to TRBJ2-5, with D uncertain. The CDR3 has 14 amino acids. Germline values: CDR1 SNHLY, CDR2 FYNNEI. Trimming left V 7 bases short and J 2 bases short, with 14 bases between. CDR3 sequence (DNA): TGTGCCAGCATATTCGGACGGCTACAAGAGACCCAGTACTTC. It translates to CASIFGRLQETQYF.

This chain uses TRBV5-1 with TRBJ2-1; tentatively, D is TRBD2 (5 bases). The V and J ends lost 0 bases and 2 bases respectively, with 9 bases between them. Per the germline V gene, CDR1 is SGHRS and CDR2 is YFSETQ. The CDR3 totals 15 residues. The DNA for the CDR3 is TGCGCCAGCAGCTTGGAGGGAGTCCCCTACAATGAGCAGTTCTTC. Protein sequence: CASSLEGVPYNEQFF.

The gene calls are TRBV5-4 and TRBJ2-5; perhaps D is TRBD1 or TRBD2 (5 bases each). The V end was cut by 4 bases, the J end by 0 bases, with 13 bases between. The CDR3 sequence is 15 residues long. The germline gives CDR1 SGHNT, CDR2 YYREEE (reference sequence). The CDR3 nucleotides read TGTGCCAGCAGCCCGGCCGGGACGAACCAAGAGACCCAGTACTTC. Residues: CASSPAGTNQETQYF.

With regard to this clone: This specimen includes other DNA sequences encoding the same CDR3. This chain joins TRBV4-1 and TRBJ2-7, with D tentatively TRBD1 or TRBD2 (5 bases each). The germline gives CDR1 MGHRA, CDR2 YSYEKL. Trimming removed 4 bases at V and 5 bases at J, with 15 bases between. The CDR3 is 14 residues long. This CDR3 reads CASSPGRGRDEQYF. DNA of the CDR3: TGCGCCAGCAGCCCGGGACGCGGAAGAGACGAGCAGTACTTC.